This passage covers 2 T cell receptor beta chains from one sample sequenced in a study of blood T cell repertoires in COVID-19. Produced via immunoSEQ multiplex PCR; TCRdb's table is partial and in-frame only. The sample lists roughly 200,000 clones; 84% were seen once. The specimen sequenced was peripheral blood. The receptors originated from a human donor in a cohort sampled during active COVID-19.

V usage is TRBV5-1 and J usage is TRBJ1-5; D is unclear. CDR1 SGHRS and CDR2 YFSETQ come from the germline V gene. The V and J ends lost 1 base and 2 bases respectively, with 10 bases between them. The CDR3 loop spans 15 amino acids. CDR3 nucleotide sequence: TGCGCCAGCAGCTTGTATGGAGGCGGCAATCAGCCCCAGCATTTT. Translating it yields CASSLYGGGNQPQHF. Together with reference TRBV5-1 and TRBJ1-5, the CDR3 gives the full variable domain: KAGVTQTPRYLIKTRGQQVTLSCSPISGHRSVSWYQQTPGQGLQFLFEYFSETQRNKGNFPGRFSGRQFSNSRSEMNVSTLELGDSALYLCASSLYGGGNQPQHFGDGTRLSIL.

The chain uses TRBV10-3 and TRBJ2-2, with 7 bases matching TRBD1. The length of the CDR3 is 13 residues. V shed 10 bases and J 5 bases; nucleotides not matched to a gene: 7. CDR1 and CDR2 from the germline V gene are ENHRY and SYGVKD. The CDR3, as DNA: TGTGCCACATTAGGGGGCTCTACCGGGGAGCTGTTTTTT. Protein product: CATLGGSTGELFF.